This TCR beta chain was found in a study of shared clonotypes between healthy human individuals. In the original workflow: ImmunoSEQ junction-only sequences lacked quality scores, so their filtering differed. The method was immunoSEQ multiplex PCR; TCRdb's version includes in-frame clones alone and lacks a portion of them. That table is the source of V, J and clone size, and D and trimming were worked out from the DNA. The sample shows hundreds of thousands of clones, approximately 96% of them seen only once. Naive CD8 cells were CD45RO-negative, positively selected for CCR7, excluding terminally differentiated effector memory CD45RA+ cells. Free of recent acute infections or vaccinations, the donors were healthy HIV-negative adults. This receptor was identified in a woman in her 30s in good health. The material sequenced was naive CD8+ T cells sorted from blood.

The CDR3 sequence is CASSTRTGYNEQFF. CDR3 nucleotides: TGTGCCAGCAGCACCCGGACAGGATACAATGAGCAGTTCTTC. The rearrangement uses TRBV7-8 and TRBJ2-1; 7 nucleotides match TRBD1. The CDR3 sequence is 14 residues long. Germline assignment: CDR1 SGHVS and CDR2 FQNEAQ. J was trimmed by 4 bases and V by 5 bases; bases with no gene match: 5. The variable domain in full, with the rest retrieved from reference TRBV7-8 and TRBJ2-1, is GAGVSQSPRYKVAKRGQDVALRCDPISGHVSLFWYQQALGQGPEFLTYFQNEAQLDKSGLPSDRFFAERPEGSVSTLKIQRTQQEDSAVYLCASSTRTGYNEQFFGPGTRLTVL.